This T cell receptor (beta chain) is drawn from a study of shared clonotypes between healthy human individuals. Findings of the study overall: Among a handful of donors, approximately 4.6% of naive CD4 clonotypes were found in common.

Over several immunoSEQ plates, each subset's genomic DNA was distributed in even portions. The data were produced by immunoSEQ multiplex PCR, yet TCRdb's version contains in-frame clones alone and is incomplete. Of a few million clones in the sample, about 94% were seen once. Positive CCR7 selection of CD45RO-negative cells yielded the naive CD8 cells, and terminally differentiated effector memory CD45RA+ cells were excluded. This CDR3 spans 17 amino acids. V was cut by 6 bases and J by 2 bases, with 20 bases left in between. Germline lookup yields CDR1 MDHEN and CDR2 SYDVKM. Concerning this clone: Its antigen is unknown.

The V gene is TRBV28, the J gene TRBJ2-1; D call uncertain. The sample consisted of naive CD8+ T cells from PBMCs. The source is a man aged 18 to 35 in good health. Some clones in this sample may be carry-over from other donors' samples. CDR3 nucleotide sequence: TGTGCCAGCAGCCACCCCTCCCAGCTAACCGCCTACAATGAGCAGTTCTTC. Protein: CASSHPSQLTAYNEQFF.